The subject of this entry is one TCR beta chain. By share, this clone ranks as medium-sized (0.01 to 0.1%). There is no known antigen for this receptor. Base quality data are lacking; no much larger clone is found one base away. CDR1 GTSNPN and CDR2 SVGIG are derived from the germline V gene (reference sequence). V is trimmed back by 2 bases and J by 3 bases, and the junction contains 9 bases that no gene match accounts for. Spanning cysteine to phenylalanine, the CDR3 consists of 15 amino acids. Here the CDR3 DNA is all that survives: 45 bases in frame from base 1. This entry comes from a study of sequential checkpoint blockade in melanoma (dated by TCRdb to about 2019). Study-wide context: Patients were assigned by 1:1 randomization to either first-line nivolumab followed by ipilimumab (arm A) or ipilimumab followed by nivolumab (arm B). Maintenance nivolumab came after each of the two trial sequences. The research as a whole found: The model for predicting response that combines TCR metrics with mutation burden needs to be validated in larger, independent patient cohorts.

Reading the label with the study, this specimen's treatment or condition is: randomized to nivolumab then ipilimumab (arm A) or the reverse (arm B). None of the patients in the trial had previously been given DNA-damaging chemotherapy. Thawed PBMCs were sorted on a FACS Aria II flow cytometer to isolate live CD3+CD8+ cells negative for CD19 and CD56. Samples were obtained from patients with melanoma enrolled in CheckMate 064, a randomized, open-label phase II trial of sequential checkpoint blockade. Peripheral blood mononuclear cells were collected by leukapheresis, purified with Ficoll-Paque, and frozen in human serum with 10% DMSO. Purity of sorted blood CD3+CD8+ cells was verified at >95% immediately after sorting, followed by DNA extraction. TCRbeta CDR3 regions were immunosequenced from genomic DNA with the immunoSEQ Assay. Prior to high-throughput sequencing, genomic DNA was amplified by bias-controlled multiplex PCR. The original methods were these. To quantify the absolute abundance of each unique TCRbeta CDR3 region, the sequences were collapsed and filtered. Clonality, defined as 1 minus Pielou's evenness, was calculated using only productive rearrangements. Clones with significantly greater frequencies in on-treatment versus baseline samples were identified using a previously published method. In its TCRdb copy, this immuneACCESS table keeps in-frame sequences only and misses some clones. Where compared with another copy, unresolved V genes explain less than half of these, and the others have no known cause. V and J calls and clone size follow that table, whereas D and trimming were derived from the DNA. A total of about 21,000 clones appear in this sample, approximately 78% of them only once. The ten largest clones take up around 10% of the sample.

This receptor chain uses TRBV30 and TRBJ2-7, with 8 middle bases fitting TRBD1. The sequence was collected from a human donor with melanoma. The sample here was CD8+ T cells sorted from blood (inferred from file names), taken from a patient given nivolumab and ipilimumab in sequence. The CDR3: CAWSSPRTGYYEQYF. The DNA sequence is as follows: TGTGCCTGGAGTTCGCCCAGGACAGGGTACTACGAGCAGTACTTC.